This TCR beta chain was captured by sequencing in a study of T cell repertoires and Cas9 in healthy adults. Background on the study: Multi-effector potency, cytotoxicity and lineage were assessed in SpCas9-reactive CD4 and CD8 T cells. Study-wide points: SpCas9-reactive effector T cells were reportedly restrained in vitro by SpCas9-reactive regulatory T cells.

A word on this clone: The antigen is unknown.

The length of the CDR3 is 15 residues. CDR1 and CDR2 from the germline V gene are SGHRS and YFSETQ. J lost 2 bases, V lost 1 base, and 4 bases had no gene match. Clones were read by immunoSEQ multiplex PCR, and TCRdb kept only the in-frame ones, dropping some. Here the sample spans some 14,000 clones, around 86% being singletons. The sample consisted of Tregs (CD4+, CD25+, CD127-, CD137-, CD154-) from PBMCs; culture status not recorded. This sequence was found in a human donor in good health. This chain uses TRBV5-1 with TRBJ2-3, with TRBD1 matching 7 bases. The CDR3 is CASSLSGQPTDTQYF. CDR3 bases: TGCGCCAGCAGCTTGTCGGGACAGCCCACAGATACGCAGTATTTT.